The 26 T cell receptor beta chains below all came from one sample that was sequenced in a study of T cell repertoires in cytomegalovirus infection. TCRdb fed the reads into MiXCR, producing one record per CDR3 protein. The top ten clones hold around 12% of a sample with some 300,000 distinct CDR3 sequences, around a sixth of them seen once. Source material: PBMCs. Every receptor here comes from a human donor in good health (CMV status not recorded). Some clones in this sample may be carry-over from other donors' samples.

Many counts were recorded for this clonotype. This sequence joins TRBV19 and TRBJ2-5; 8 nucleotides match TRBD1. Germline V gene lookup returns CDR1 LNHDA and CDR2 SQIVND (reference sequence). The CDR3 consists of 14 residues. Losses at the gene ends were 6 bases for V and 5 bases for J; bases not matched to a gene: 8. CDR3 loop: CASSPTTGVETQYF. DNA of the CDR3: TGTGCCAGTAGCCCAACGACAGGGGTGGAGACCCAGTACTTC. Together with reference TRBV19 and TRBJ2-5, the CDR3 gives the full variable domain: DGGITQSPKYLFRKEGQNVTLSCEQNLNHDAMYWYRQDPGQGLRLIYYSQIVNDFQKGDIAEGYSVSREKKESFPLTVTSAQKNPTAFYLCASSPTTGVETQYFGPGTRLLVL.

This clonotype was counted a few times. The CDR3 reads CASRQDRGTYPTEAFF. In nucleotides, the CDR3 is TGTGCCAGCAGGCAGGACAGGGGTACGTATCCCACTGAAGCTTTCTTT. V and J are TRBV12-3 or TRBV12-4 and TRBJ1-1; 9 bases line up with TRBD1. V dropped 6 bases and J dropped 4; count of bases not matched to a gene: 12. The CDR3 spans 16 residues.

This clonotype was observed at least ten times. J is TRBJ2-7 and V is TRBV7-6; D call uncertain. V lost 4 bases, J lost 3 bases, and 10 bases lay in between. The germline V gene encodes CDR1 SGHVS and CDR2 FNYEAQ. The CDR3 is 13 residues long. The CDR3: CASSSGEYYEQYF. The CDR3 coding sequence is TGTGCCAGCAGCTCCGGAGAGTACTACGAGCAGTACTTC.

This clonotype was counted between two and nine times. The gene calls are TRBV29-1 and TRBJ1-1, with D unclear. The CDR3 runs 10 residues. The germline CDR1 and CDR2 sequences are SQVTM and ANQGSEA. V lost 3 bases to trimming and J lost 1 base, with 0 bases between them. The CDR3 protein is CSVENTEAFF. Written as DNA, the CDR3 is TGCAGCGTTGAGAACACTGAAGCTTTCTTT.

This clonotype was counted between two and nine times. The V and J genes are TRBV28 and TRBJ2-2; no firm D call. Between the trimmed V and J ends, which lost 8 bases and 7 bases, there was a span of 11 bases. Germline CDR1 MDHEN, CDR2 SYDVKM. This CDR3 comprises 12 residues. CDR3 nucleotides: TGTGCCAGCGTTAGGTTCAGCGGGGAGCTGTTTTTT. Translation: CASVRFSGELFF.

This rearrangement joins TRBV9 to TRBJ2-7, with 11 nucleotides matching TRBD2. CDR3 length: 15 residues. V was pared by 4 bases and J by 3 bases, with 6 bases of the junction left unmatched. CDR1 SGDLS and CDR2 YYNGEE come from the germline V gene. CDR3 protein: CASSLAGTSGYEQYF. CDR3 in DNA: TGTGCCAGCAGCCTCGCCGGGACTAGCGGCTACGAGCAGTACTTC.

This clonotype was seen many times. This sequence joins TRBV7-3 and TRBJ2-6; D gene uncertain. V lost 2 bases to trimming and J lost 2 bases, with 7 bases between them. Germline lookup yields CDR1 SGHTA and CDR2 FQGTGA. CDR3 length: 15 amino acids. As DNA, the CDR3 is TGTGCCAGCAGCTTAGGGCTTACTGGGGCCAACGTCCTGACTTTC. Translated: CASSLGLTGANVLTF.

This clonotype was observed a handful of times. The J gene is TRBJ2-4, the V gene TRBV7-2; 13 bases fit TRBD2. With 5 bases clipped from V and 4 bases from J, the junction kept 5 bases outside the gene matches. The V gene's germline CDR1 is SGHTA and CDR2 FQGNSA. This CDR3 is 16 amino acids long. CDR3 protein: CASSMTSGGLKNIQYF. The CDR3 DNA reads as TGTGCCAGCAGCATGACTAGCGGGGGGCTTAAAAACATTCAGTACTTC.

The chain is built from TRBV7-2 and TRBJ1-5; TRBD1 agrees at 9 bases. This CDR3 is built from 17 residues. Germline assignment: CDR1 SGHTA and CDR2 FQGNSA. Germline trimming cut 4 bases from V and 0 bases from J; bases unmatched to any gene: 7. The CDR3 loop reads CASSSPTGGTSNQPQHF. In DNA form, the CDR3 reads TGTGCCAGCAGCTCGCCGACAGGGGGAACTAGCAATCAGCCCCAGCATTTT.

This clonotype appeared many times. The chain employs TRBV12-3 or TRBV12-4 and TRBJ2-7; TRBD1 matches 7 bases. Unmatched junction bases numbered 6, after V lost 5 bases and J lost 5 bases. The CDR3 spans 13 residues. The CDR3 nucleotides are TGTGCCAGCAGTCTGACAGGGATCGACGAGCAGTACTTC. This sequence encodes CASSLTGIDEQYF.

This clonotype was found many times. The chain carries TRBV28 and TRBJ1-1, with a weak D call TRBD1 (5 bases). Trimming left V 5 bases short and J 1 base short, with 11 bases between. There are 14 residues in the CDR3. Germline loops: CDR1 MDHEN, CDR2 SYDVKM. The CDR3 nucleotides read TGTGCCAGCAGTCTGACACAGGAGAACACTGAAGCTTTCTTT. Translated, it gives CASSLTQENTEAFF.

This clonotype was seen a single time. The rearrangement uses TRBV29-1 and TRBJ2-3; 10 nucleotides line up with TRBD2. The CDR3 is 14 amino acids. J lost 2 bases, V lost 6 bases, and 5 bases had no gene match. Germline V CDR1 and CDR2: SQVTM, ANQGSEA. CDR3 protein: CSVTSGALTDTQYF. The CDR3 region has the DNA TGCAGCGTCACTAGCGGGGCACTCACAGATACGCAGTATTTT.

This clonotype has ten or more counts. The chain couples TRBV7-2 to TRBJ2-7; D not certain. Trimming removed 0 bases at V and 1 base at J, with 4 bases between. This CDR3 spans 13 amino acids. Germline V lookup: CDR1 SGHTA, CDR2 FQGNSA. The chain's CDR3 is CASSLAISYEQYF. The CDR3 DNA is TGTGCCAGCAGCTTAGCGATTTCCTACGAGCAGTACTTC.

This clonotype has ten or more counts. V usage is TRBV7-8 and J usage is TRBJ2-1; D is unresolved. With 1 base removed from V and 1 base from J, the gap between germline ends came to 14 bases. The CDR3 consists of 17 residues. Looked up from germline, CDR1 is SGHVS and CDR2 is FQNEAQ. The CDR3 spells CASSLVHGVNSYNEQFF. The CDR3 DNA sequence: TGTGCCAGCAGCTTAGTGCATGGAGTGAATTCCTACAATGAGCAGTTCTTC.

J is TRBJ2-1 and V is TRBV7-9; 11 nucleotides agree with TRBD1. In germline, CDR1 is SEHNR, CDR2 FQNEAQ (reference sequence). Trimming removed 8 bases from V and 4 bases from J; junction bases left unmatched: 7. The CDR3 sequence is 15 residues long. In DNA, the CDR3 is TGTGCCAGCGGGCTCGGACAGGGGGCTTACAATGAGCAGTTCTTC. Protein sequence: CASGLGQGAYNEQFF.

In nucleotides, the CDR3 is TGTGCCAGCAGCCATCCCAAGACAGGGGGCAGGAATGAGCAGTTCTTC. Encoded protein: CASSHPKTGGRNEQFF. The chain has TRBV7-6 and TRBJ2-1; 10 bases match TRBD1. The CDR3 loop spans 16 amino acids. In germline, CDR1 is SGHVS, CDR2 FNYEAQ. V dropped 5 bases and J dropped 7; count of bases not matched to a gene: 11. The full variable domain, its missing parts supplied by reference TRBV7-6 and TRBJ2-1, is GAGVSQSPRYKVTKRGQDVALRCDPISGHVSLYWYRQALGQGPEFLTYFNYEAQQDKSGLPNDRFSAERPEGSISTLTIQRTEQRDSAMYRCASSHPKTGGRNEQFFGPGTRLTVL.

This clonotype was observed many times. The chain uses TRBV5-1 and TRBJ2-7; tentatively, D is TRBD2 (7 bases). The germline V gene has CDR1 SGHRS and CDR2 YFSETQ. The CDR3 runs to 16 residues. Trimming stripped 0 bases from V and 0 bases from J, with 13 bases between. The CDR3 DNA sequence: TGCGCCAGCAGCTTGGGGGGGGGCGCCAGCTCCTACGAGCAGTACTTC. It translates to CASSLGGGASSYEQYF. Variable domain in full (rest from reference TRBV5-1 and TRBJ2-7): KAGVTQTPRYLIKTRGQQVTLSCSPISGHRSVSWYQQTPGQGLQFLFEYFSETQRNKGNFPGRFSGRQFSNSRSEMNVSTLELGDSALYLCASSLGGGASSYEQYFGPGTRLTVT.

This clonotype is a singleton in its sample. This could be a read error, since a much larger clone is one nucleotide away. V is TRBV7-4 and J is TRBJ2-7, with D tentatively TRBD1 (5 bases). This CDR3 has 13 amino acids. CDR1 is SGHVT, CDR2 SQSDAQ, per germline. With 8 bases removed from V and 6 bases from J, the gap between germline ends came to 17 bases. As DNA, the CDR3 is TGTGCCAGCGGTTACGACAGCCTTCGCGAGCAGTACTTC. This encodes CASGYDSLREQYF.

The chain uses TRBV20-1 and TRBJ1-1; D perhaps matches TRBD1 (5 bases). The germline V and J ends were trimmed by 0 bases and 6 bases, with 17 bases remaining between them. CDR3 length: 15 residues. Germline lookup yields CDR1 DFQATT and CDR2 SNEGSKA (reference sequence). CDR3 DNA sequence: TGCAGTGCTAGAGATTGGGACGTATCTTTGGCTGAAGCTTTCTTT. Its translation is CSARDWDVSLAEAFF.

This clonotype has more than one count but fewer than ten. J is TRBJ2-7 and V is TRBV20-1, with 10 nucleotides matching TRBD1. Germline V gene lookup returns CDR1 DFQATT and CDR2 SNEGSKA (reference sequence). The CDR3 is made up of 14 amino acids. Losses at the gene ends were 2 bases for V and 3 bases for J; bases not matched to a gene: 4. The CDR3 nucleotides are TGCAGTGCTAGACAGGACAGGGGGGTCTACGAGCAGTACTTC. Translated: CSARQDRGVYEQYF.

This clonotype was seen ten or more times. The gene calls are TRBV5-1 and TRBJ2-7, with TRBD1 matching 11 bases. Germline CDR1 reads SGHRS; CDR2 reads YFSETQ. The trim removed 6 bases at V and 3 bases at J, leaving 11 bases unmatched. CDR3 length: 16 residues. Here the CDR3 reads CASTPGPGQGDYEQYF. The CDR3 coding sequence is TGCGCCAGCACGCCCGGACCGGGACAGGGGGACTACGAGCAGTACTTC.

The rearrangement uses TRBV25-1 and TRBJ1-1, with TRBD1 as a possible D gene (5 bases). Per the germline V gene, CDR1 is MGHDK and CDR2 is SYGVNS. CDR3 size: 12 residues. Trimming cost V 6 bases and J 5 bases, with 10 bases left between them. CDR3 in amino acids: CASRGLRTEAFF. The CDR3 bases are TGTGCCAGCAGGGGGCTAAGAACTGAAGCTTTCTTT.

The sample holds a few counts of this clonotype. The rearrangement links TRBV12-3 or TRBV12-4 to TRBJ2-5; D not certain. V shed 6 bases and J shed 5 bases, with 13 bases lying between them. CDR3 size: 13 residues. The CDR3 here is CASSPASQETQYF. The CDR3 DNA is TGTGCCAGCAGCCCCGCGAGCCAGGAGACCCAGTACTTC.

This rearrangement joins TRBV5-6 to TRBJ2-7; the D gene is possibly TRBD1 (5 bases). CDR1 is SGHDT, CDR2 YYEEEE, per germline. Trimming pared 2 bases from V and 6 bases from J, leaving 12 bases between. The length of the CDR3 is 13 residues. The CDR3 nucleotides are TGTGCCAGCAGCTTCCCAGGGAAGGGCGAGCAGTACTTC. This translates into CASSFPGKGEQYF.

This clonotype has a count of ten or more. In DNA, the CDR3 is TGTGCCAGCAGCCCCCAGACAGGGGCCAATGAGCAGTTCTTC. Residues: CASSPQTGANEQFF. The chain uses TRBV7-2 and TRBJ2-1, with TRBD1 identical over 8 bases. CDR3 length: 14 amino acids. J lost 6 bases, V lost 5 bases, and 6 bases had no gene match. The germline CDR1 and CDR2 sequences are SGHTA and FQGNSA.

A few counts support this clonotype. The J gene is TRBJ2-2, the V gene TRBV2; tentative D call: TRBD1 (6 bases). Germline CDR1 and CDR2: SNHLY and FYNNEI. The CDR3 totals 14 residues. CDR3 sequence: CSTAGDRYTGELFF. CDR3 sequence (DNA): TGTTCCACAGCAGGGGACCGATACACCGGGGAGCTGTTTTTT.